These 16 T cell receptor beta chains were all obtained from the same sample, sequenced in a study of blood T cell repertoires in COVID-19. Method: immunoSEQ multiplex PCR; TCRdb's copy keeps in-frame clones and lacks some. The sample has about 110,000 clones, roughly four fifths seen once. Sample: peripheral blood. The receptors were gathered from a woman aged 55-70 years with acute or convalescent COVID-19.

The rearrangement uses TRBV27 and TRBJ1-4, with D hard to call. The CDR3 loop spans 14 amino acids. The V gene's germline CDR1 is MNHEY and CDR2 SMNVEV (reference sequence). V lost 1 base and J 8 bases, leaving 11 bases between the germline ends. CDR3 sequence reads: CASSLYSRSEKLFF. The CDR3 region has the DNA TGTGCCAGCAGTTTATACAGTAGATCGGAAAAACTGTTTTTT.

In DNA, the CDR3 is TGTGCCAGCAGTATGTCGGGAGGGAAAGAGACCCAGTACTTC. As protein: CASSMSGGKETQYF. The J gene is TRBJ2-5, the V gene TRBV5-4, with 8 nucleotides matching TRBD2. The CDR3 has 14 amino acids. Germline V gene data show CDR1 as SGHNT and CDR2 as YYREEE (reference sequence). V dropped 5 bases and J dropped 3; count of bases not matched to a gene: 6. Together with reference TRBV5-4 and TRBJ2-5, the CDR3 gives the full variable domain: ETGVTQSPTHLIKTRGQQVTLRCSSQSGHNTVSWYQQALGQGPQFIFQYYREEENGRGNFPPRFSGLQFPNYSSELNVNALELDDSALYLCASSMSGGKETQYFGPGTRLLVL.

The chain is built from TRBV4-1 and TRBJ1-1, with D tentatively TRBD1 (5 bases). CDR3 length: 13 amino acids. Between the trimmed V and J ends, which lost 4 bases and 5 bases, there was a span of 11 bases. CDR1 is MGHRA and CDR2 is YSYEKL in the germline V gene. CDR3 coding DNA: TGCGCCAGCAGCCCTACAGGTCAGACTGAAGCTTTCTTT. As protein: CASSPTGQTEAFF.

CDR3 protein: CASSLFPGTGGSPLHF. In DNA, the CDR3 is TGTGCCAGCAGCTTATTTCCCGGGACAGGGGGGTCACCCCTCCACTTT. This chain links TRBV11-3 with TRBJ1-6; 11 nucleotides agree with TRBD1. The germline V gene encodes CDR1 SGHNT and CDR2 YENEEA. V dropped 2 bases and J dropped 10; count of bases not matched to a gene: 7. CDR3 length: 16 amino acids.

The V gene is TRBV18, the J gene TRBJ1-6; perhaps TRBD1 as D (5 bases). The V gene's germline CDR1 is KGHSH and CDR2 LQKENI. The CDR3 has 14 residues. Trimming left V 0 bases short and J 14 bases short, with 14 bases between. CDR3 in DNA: TGTGCCAGCTCACCACCGGGGCCTTCAACGGCCCTCCACTTT. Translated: CASSPPGPSTALHF.

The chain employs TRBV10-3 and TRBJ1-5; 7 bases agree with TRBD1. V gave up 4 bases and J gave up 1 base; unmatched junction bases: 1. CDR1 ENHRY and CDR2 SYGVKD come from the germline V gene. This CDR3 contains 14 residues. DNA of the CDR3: TGTGCCATCAGTGGGGGACAGAGCAATCAGCCCCAGCATTTT. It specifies CAISGGQSNQPQHF.

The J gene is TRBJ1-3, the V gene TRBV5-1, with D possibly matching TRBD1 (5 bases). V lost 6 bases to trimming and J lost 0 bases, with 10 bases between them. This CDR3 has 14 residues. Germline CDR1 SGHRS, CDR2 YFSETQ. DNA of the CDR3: TGCGCCAGCACCCCCGGGGGCTCTGGAAACACCATATATTTT. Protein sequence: CASTPGGSGNTIYF.

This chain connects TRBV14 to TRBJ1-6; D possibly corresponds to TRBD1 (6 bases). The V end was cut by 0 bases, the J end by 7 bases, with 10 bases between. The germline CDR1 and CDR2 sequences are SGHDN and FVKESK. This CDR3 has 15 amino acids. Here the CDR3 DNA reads TGTGCCAGCAGCCAAGATGGGGGCTTGAATTCACCCCTCCACTTT. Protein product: CASSQDGGLNSPLHF.

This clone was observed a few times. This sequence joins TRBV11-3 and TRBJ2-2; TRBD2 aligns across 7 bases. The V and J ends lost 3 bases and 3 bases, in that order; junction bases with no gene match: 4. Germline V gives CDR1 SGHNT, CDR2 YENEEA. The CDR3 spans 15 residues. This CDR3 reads CASSFTGGYTGELFF. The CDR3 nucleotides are TGTGCCAGCAGCTTCACGGGGGGATACACCGGGGAGCTGTTTTTT.

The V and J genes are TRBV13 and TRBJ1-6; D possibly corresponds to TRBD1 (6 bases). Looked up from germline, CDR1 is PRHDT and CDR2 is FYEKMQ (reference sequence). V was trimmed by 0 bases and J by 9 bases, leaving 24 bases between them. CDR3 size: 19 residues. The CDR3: CASSLGLSQGRFWSSPLHF. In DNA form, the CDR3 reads TGTGCCAGCAGCTTAGGATTGTCACAGGGAAGGTTTTGGAGTTCACCCCTCCACTTT. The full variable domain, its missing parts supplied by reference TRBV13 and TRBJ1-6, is AAGVIQSPRHLIKEKRETATLKCYPIPRHDTVYWYQQGPGQDPQFLISFYEKMQSDKGSIPDRFSAQQFSDYHSELNMSSLELGDSALYFCASSLGLSQGRFWSSPLHFGNGTRLTVT.

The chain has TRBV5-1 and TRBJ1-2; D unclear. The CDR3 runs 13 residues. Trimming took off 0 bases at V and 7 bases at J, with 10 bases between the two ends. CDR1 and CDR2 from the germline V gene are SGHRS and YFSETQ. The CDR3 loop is CASSLGEESGYTF. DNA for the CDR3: TGCGCCAGCAGCTTGGGGGAGGAGTCTGGCTACACCTTC.

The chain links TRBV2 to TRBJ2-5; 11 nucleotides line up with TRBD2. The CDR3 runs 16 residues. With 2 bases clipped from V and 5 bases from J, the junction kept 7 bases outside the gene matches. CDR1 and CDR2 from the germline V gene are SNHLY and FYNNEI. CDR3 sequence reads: CASSETSGGGYETQYF. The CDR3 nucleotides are TGTGCCAGCAGTGAAACTAGCGGGGGTGGATATGAGACCCAGTACTTC.

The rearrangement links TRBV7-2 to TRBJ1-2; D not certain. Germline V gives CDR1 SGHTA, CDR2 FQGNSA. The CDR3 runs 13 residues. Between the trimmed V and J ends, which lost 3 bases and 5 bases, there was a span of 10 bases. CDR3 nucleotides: TGTGCCAGCAGCTTGGGCGCTGAGTATGGCTACACCTTC. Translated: CASSLGAEYGYTF.

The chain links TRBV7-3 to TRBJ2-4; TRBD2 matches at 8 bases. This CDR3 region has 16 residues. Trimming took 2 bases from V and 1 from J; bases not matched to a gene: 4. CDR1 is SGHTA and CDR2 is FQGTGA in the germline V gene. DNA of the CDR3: TGTGCCAGCAGCTTAGATAGCGGGGTTGCCAAAAACATTCAGTACTTC. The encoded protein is CASSLDSGVAKNIQYF. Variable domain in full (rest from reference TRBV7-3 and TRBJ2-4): GAGVSQTPSNKVTEKGKYVELRCDPISGHTALYWYRQSLGQGPEFLIYFQGTGAADDSGLPNDRFFAVRPEGSVSTLKIQRTERGDSAVYLCASSLDSGVAKNIQYFGAGTRLSVL.

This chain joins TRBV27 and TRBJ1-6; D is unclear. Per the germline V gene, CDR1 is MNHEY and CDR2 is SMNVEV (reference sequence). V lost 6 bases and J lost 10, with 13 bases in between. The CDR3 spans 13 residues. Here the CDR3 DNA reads TGTGCCAGCAGCCGGACGTCGGGGTCACCCCTCCACTTT. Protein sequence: CASSRTSGSPLHF.

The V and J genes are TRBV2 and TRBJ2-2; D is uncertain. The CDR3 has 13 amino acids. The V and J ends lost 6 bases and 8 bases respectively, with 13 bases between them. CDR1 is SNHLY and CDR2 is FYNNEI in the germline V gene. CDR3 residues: CASSPDNRGELFF. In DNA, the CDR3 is TGTGCCAGCAGCCCTGACAATAGGGGGGAGCTGTTTTTT.